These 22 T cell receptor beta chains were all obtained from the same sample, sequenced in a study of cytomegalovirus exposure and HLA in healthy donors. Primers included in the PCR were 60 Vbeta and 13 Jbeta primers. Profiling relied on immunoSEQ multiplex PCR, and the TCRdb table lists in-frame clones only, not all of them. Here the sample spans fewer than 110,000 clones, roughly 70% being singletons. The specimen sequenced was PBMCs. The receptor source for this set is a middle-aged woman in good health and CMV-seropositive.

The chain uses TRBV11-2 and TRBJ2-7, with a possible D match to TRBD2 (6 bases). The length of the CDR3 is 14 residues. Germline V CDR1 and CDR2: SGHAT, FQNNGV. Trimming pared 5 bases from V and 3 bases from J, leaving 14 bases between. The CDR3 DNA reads TGTGCCAGCAGCAAACAAGGGAGGATCTACGAGCAGTACTTC. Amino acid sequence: CASSKQGRIYEQYF.

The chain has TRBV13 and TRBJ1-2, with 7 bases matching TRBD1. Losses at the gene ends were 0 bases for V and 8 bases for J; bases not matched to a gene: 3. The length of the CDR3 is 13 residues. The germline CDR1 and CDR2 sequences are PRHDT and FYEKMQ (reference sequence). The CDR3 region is CASSLGQGNGYTF. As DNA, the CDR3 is TGTGCCAGCAGCTTAGGACAGGGGAACGGCTACACCTTC.

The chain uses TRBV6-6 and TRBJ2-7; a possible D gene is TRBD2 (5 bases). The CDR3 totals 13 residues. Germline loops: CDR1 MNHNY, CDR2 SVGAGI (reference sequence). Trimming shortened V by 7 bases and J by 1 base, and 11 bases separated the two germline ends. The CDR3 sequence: CASNPRGSYEQYF. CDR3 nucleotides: TGTGCCAGCAATCCCCGGGGTTCCTACGAGCAGTACTTC.

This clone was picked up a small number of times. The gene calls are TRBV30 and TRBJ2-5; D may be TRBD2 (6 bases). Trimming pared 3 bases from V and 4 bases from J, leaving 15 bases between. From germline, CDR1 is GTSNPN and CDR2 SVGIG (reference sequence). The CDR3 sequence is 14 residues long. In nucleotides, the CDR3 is TGTGCCTGGAGAACTCAAGGAGGGGCAGAGACCCAGTACTTC. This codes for CAWRTQGGAETQYF.

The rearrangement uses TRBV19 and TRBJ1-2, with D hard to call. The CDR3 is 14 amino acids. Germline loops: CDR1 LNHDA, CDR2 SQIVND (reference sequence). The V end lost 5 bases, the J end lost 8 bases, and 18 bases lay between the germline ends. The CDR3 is CASSSFGLPGGYTF. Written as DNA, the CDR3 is TGTGCCAGTAGTTCTTTCGGCCTCCCGGGGGGCTACACCTTC.

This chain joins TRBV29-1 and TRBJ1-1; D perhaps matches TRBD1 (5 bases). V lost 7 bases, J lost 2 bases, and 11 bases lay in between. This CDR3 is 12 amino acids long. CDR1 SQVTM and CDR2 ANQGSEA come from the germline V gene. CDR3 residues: CSGGEGNTEAFF. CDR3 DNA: TGCAGCGGGGGGGAGGGAAACACTGAAGCTTTCTTT.

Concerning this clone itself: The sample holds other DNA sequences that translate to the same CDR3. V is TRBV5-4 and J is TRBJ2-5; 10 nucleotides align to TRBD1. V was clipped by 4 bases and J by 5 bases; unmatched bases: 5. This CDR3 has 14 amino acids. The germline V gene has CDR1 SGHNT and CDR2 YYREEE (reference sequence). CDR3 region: CASSTGQGRETQYF. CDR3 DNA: TGTGCCAGCAGCACGGGACAGGGGCGGGAGACCCAGTACTTC.

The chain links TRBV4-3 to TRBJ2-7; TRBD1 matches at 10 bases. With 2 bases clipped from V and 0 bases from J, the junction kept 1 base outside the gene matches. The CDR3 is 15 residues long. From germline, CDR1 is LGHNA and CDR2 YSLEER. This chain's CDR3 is CASSQRTGGSYEQYF. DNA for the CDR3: TGCGCCAGCAGCCAACGGACAGGGGGCTCCTACGAGCAGTACTTC.

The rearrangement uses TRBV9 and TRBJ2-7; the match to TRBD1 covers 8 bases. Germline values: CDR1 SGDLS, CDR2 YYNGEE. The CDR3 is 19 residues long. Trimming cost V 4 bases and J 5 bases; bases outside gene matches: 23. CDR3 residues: CASSYNRFGQGRQGDEQYF. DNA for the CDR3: TGTGCCAGCAGCTACAATAGATTCGGACAGGGCAGACAGGGCGACGAGCAGTACTTC.

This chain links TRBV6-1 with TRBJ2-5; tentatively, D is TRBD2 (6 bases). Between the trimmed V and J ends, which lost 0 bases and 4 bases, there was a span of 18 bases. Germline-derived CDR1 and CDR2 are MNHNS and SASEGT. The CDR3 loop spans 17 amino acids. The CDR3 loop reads CASSEAIRSDGRETQYF. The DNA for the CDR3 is TGTGCCAGCAGTGAAGCGATTAGGAGCGACGGGAGAGAGACCCAGTACTTC.

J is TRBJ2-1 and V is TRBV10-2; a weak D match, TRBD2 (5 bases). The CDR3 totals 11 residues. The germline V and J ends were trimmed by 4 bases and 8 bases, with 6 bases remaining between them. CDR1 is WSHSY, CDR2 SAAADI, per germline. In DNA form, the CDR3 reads TGCGCCAGCAGTGTAGCGTATGAGCAGTTCTTC. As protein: CASSVAYEQFF.

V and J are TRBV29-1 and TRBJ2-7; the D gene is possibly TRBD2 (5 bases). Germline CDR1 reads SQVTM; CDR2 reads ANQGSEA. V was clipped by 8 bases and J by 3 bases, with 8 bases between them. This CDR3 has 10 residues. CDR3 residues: CSPRGYEQYF. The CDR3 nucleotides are TGCAGCCCCCGGGGCTACGAGCAGTACTTC.

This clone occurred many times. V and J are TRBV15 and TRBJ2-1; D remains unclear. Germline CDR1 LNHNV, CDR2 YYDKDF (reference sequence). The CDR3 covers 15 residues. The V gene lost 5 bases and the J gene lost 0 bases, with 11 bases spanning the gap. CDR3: CATSGDLSSYNEQFF. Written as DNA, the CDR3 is TGTGCCACCAGCGGCGACTTAAGCTCCTACAATGAGCAGTTCTTC. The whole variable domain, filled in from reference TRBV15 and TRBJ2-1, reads DAMVIQNPRYQVTQFGKPVTLSCSQTLNHNVMYWYQQKSSQAPKLLFHYYDKDFNNEADTPDNFQSRRPNTSFCFLDIRSPGLGDTAMYLCATSGDLSSYNEQFFGPGTRLTVL.

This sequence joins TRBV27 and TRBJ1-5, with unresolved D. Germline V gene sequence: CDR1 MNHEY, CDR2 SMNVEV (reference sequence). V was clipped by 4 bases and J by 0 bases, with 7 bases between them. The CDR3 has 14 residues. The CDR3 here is CASSSLNSNQPQHF. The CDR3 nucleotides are TGTGCCAGCAGTTCGTTAAATAGCAATCAGCCCCAGCATTTT.

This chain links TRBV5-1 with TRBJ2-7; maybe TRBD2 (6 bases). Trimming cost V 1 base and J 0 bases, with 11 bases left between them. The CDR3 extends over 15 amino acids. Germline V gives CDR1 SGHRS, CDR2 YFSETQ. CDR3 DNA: TGCGCCAGCAGCTTGTTTGCGGGGAGCTCCTACGAGCAGTACTTC. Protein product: CASSLFAGSSYEQYF. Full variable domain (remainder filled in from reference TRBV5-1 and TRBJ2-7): KAGVTQTPRYLIKTRGQQVTLSCSPISGHRSVSWYQQTPGQGLQFLFEYFSETQRNKGNFPGRFSGRQFSNSRSEMNVSTLELGDSALYLCASSLFAGSSYEQYFGPGTRLTVT.

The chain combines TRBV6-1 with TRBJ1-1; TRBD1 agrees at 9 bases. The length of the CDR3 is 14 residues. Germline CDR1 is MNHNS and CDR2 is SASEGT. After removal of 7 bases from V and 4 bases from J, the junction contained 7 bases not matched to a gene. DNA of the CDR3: TGTGCCAGCACCGAGGGACAGGGAGGCACTGAAGCTTTCTTT. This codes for CASTEGQGGTEAFF.

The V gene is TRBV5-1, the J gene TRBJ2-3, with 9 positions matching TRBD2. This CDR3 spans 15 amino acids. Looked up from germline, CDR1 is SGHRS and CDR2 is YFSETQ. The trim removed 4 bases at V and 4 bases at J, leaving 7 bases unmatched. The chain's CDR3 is CASSQGLAESDTQYF. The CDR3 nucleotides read TGCGCCAGCAGCCAGGGACTAGCTGAATCAGATACGCAGTATTTT.

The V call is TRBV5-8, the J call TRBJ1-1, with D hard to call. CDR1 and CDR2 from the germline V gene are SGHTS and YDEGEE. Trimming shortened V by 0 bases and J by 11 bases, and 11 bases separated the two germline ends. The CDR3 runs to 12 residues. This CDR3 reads CASSLEGRIAFF. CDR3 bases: TGTGCCAGCAGCTTGGAAGGGAGGATTGCTTTCTTT.

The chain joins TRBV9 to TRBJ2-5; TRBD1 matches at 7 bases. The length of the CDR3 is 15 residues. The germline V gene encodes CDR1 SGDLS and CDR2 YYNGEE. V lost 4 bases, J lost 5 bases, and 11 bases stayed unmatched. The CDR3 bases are TGTGCCAGCAGCTCCCGGACAGGACGTTTGGAGACCCAGTACTTC. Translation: CASSSRTGRLETQYF.

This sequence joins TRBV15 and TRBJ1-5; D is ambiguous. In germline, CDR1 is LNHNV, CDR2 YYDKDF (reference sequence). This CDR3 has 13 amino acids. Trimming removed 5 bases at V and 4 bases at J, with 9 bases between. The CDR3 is CATSSGSNQPQHF. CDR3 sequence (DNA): TGTGCCACCAGCTCCGGTAGTAATCAGCCCCAGCATTTT.

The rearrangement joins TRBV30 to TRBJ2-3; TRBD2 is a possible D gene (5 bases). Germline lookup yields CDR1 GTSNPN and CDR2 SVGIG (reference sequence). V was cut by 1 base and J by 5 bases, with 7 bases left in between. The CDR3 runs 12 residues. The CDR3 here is CAWSDGEDTQYF. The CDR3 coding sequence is TGTGCCTGGAGTGACGGGGAAGATACGCAGTATTTT.

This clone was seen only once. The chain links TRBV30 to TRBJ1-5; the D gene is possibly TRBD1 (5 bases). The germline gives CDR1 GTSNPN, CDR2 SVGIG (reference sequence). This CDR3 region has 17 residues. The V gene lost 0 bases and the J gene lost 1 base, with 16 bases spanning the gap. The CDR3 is CAWSVGWGVGSNQPQHF. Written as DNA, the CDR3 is TGTGCCTGGAGTGTCGGCTGGGGCGTGGGGAGCAATCAGCCCCAGCATTTT.